This is a list of T cell receptor beta chains from one sample in a study of early T cells in non-severe SARS-CoV-2 infection. TCRdb itself ran the 5' RACE reads through MiXCR, one entry per CDR3 protein. In the table there are about 64,000 distinct CDR3 sequences, just under 5% of which are singletons. Source material: whole blood. The receptors come from an adult who was a healthcare worker with PCR-confirmed SARS-CoV-2 infection or an uninfected control (not recorded which). Each CDR3 is given with its conserved first and last residue. Each record gives: D gene, V gene, J gene, clone size, CDR3 DNA, CDR3 protein. A D gene is named only where the DNA matches it firmly. The size field is filled for only some rows; it gives once, few, many or a size class.

NA,TRBV6-5,TRBJ2-1,NA,TGTGCCAGCAGTTACAGGTGGCAGGGTAGCGATGAGCAGTTCTTC,CASSYRWQGSDEQFF
TRBD1,TRBV7-3,TRBJ1-1,many,TGTGCCAGCAGCGAACAGGGGGCCCAGAGGACTGAAGCTTTCTTT,CASSEQGAQRTEAFF
TRBD2,TRBV7-9,TRBJ2-3,NA,TGTGCCAGCAGCTTGAATAGCGGGGGTAGAGATACGCAGTATTTT,CASSLNSGGRDTQYF
NA,TRBV19,TRBJ2-2,many,TGTGCCAGTAGTACTGACCGCCGGAACACCGGGGAGCTGTTTTTT,CASSTDRRNTGELFF
NA,TRBV12-3/TRBV12-4,TRBJ1-5,many,TGTGCCAGCAGTTTTCGGGGGCGCAATCAGCCCCAGCATTTT,CASSFRGRNQPQHF
TRBD2,TRBV7-9,TRBJ2-1,many,TGTGCCAGCAGCTCTTGGTCTAGCGGAGCTAACAATGAGCAGTTCTTC,CASSSWSSGANNEQFF
TRBD1,TRBV27,TRBJ2-3,many,TGTGCCAGCTCCCCCAGGGGGTTCACAGATACGCAGTATTTT,CASSPRGFTDTQYF
NA,TRBV25-1,TRBJ2-3,many,TGTGCCAGCAGTGAAAGTCAACCTAGCACAGATACGCAGTATTTT,CASSESQPSTDTQYF
TRBD2,TRBV7-8,TRBJ2-7,NA,TGTGCCAGCAGCTTAGATTTGACTAGCGGCTACGAGCAGTACTTC,CASSLDLTSGYEQYF
NA,TRBV7-9,TRBJ2-5,few,TGTGCCAGCCTATCGCCTTACCAAGAGACCCAGTACTTC,CASLSPYQETQYF
TRBD1,TRBV20-1,TRBJ2-3,NA,TGCAGTGCACCGACAGGGTTCGCCCCCCGTGATACGCAGTATTTT,CSAPTGFAPRDTQYF
NA,TRBV20-1,TRBJ2-7,few,TGCAGTGCTAAGCCAACAGCGGTCTCCTACGAGCAGTACTTC,CSAKPTAVSYEQYF
TRBD1,TRBV20-1,TRBJ2-3,NA,TGCAGTGCGTCGACTCGGGACAGGGTAGCAGATACGCAGTATTTT,CSASTRDRVADTQYF
NA,TRBV5-5,TRBJ2-7,NA,TGTGCCAGCAGCTCCGGGACATCGATCTACGAGCAGTACTTC,CASSSGTSIYEQYF
NA,TRBV10-3,TRBJ2-1,many,TGTGCCATCAGTGAGACAGAATACAATGAGCAGTTCTTC,CAISETEYNEQFF
NA,TRBV3-1,TRBJ2-3,many,TGTGCCAGCCGGGACACAGATACGCAGTATTTT,CASRDTDTQYF
NA,TRBV10-3,TRBJ1-1,many,TGTGCCATCAGTGAGTCATCGGAGATTGAAGCTTTCTTT,CAISESSEIEAFF
NA,TRBV11-2,TRBJ2-2,NA,TGTGCCAGCAGACGAGGCGCGAACACCGGGGAGCTGTTTTTT,CASRRGANTGELFF
NA,TRBV6-6,TRBJ2-1,NA,TGTGCCAGCAGTTATGTGGGACCCTATTCGGATGAGCAGTTCTTC,CASSYVGPYSDEQFF
NA,TRBV5-5,TRBJ1-5,many,TGTGCCAGCAGCCCCTCAGCCTCCCGGGCTCAGCCCCAGCATTTT,CASSPSASRAQPQHF